What follows describes a single TCR beta chain. Its binding antigen is unknown. Base qualities are missing; no much larger clone stands one base away. The data belong to a study of cytotoxic CD8 clonotypes in ibrutinib-treated CLL (dated by TCRdb to 2020 to 2022). Background on the whole study: In this cohort, some 14 patients were treatment-naive and about a dozen were relapsed/refractory, while some 18 had unmutated IGHV. Of the 86 participants in the trial, about two dozen had longitudinal samples available. Partial responses were observed in around 25 patients and complete responses in 2; after a median follow-up of 68 months, remission was maintained in 14 patients and progression was observed in roughly 12. An average of about 250,000 productive templates and 94,082 productive rearrangements was obtained per sample. Response samples were taken after a median of approximately a year on treatment, ranging from roughly 6 to 36 months. Cryopreserved peripheral blood mononuclear cells were collected at three points: before therapy, at response, and at either sustained remission or disease progression. Every remission and progressive disease sample was obtained while ibrutinib was still being received by the patients.

The goal of deep resolution MiSeq sequencing was a depth between 1 in 1 million and 1 in 200,000 T cells, and coverage averaged 10x per clonotype. The immunoSEQ hsTCRB Kit was used to generate TCR beta libraries. The original pipeline was this. The data were analyzed with ImmunoSEQ Analyzer and ImmunoSEQ Data Assistant, and V, D and J gene assignments followed IMGT definitions. Clonality was computed as one minus normalized Shannon entropy of productive rearrangement frequencies, ranging from 0 to 1. Only overrepresented clonotypes making up at least 0.05% of each patient's repertoire were included in the public clonotype analysis. Repertoires from 10 to 15 age-matched healthy donors in immuneACCESS were used as clonality controls. Sourced from immuneACCESS, this table was stored by TCRdb with only in-frame sequences that have V and J called. A share of the clones is absent; for the studies checked, an unresolved V gene accounts for under half, and the remainder has no known explanation. V and J calls and clone size are given by that table; D and trimming were obtained from the DNA. Counted in this sample were about 140,000 clones; about 75% of them appeared once. The ten largest clonotypes hold about 5% of the sample.

Overall study outcomes, separate from this receptor: An increase in clonality was observed at ibrutinib response, with clonality remaining stable during sustained remission and falling back toward baseline at progression. Public clonotypes were rare and either shrank or stayed stable during treatment, and the rise in clonality at ibrutinib response reflected expansion of private clonotypes. Sustained-remission and progressing patients did not have matched sampling times, and lymph node repertoires were not examined. At baseline, clonality was higher than in age-matched healthy donors and showed a strong correlation with circulating CD8+ T-cell counts.

Per the publication, the time point label means: approximately 25 months on ibrutinib. For TCR beta library preparation, roughly 2 micrograms of genomic DNA were extracted from the cryopreserved PBMCs. Longitudinal blood samples from CLL patients receiving ibrutinib monotherapy were subjected to high-throughput TCR beta sequencing. Patients were enrolled in a phase 2 open-label single-center ibrutinib monotherapy trial. Including the terminal cysteine and phenylalanine, the CDR3 comprises 12 residues. Only the CDR3 portion is preserved as DNA: 36 bases, with reading frame beginning at the first base. CDR1 is given as SNHLY and CDR2 as FYNNEI, both from the germline V gene. V and J lose 5 bases and 4 bases, and a span of 8 bases separates them.

This TCR derives from a human donor with chronic lymphocytic leukemia. Specimen: PBMCs, collected after 24 months of ibrutinib treatment. Here the chain combines TRBV2 and TRBJ1-2; no D segment can be confidently identified. The encoded CDR3 is CASSWQSYGYTF. The DNA sequence follows: TGTGCCAGCAGTTGGCAAAGCTATGGCTACACCTTC. When the CDR3 is completed using the reference TRBV2 and TRBJ1-2 genes on either side, the full variable domain is EPEVTQTPSHQVTQMGQEVILRCVPISNHLYFYWYRQILGQKVEFLVSFYNNEISEKSEIFDDQFSVERPDGSNFTLKIRSTKLEDSAMYFCASSWQSYGYTFGSGTRLTVV.